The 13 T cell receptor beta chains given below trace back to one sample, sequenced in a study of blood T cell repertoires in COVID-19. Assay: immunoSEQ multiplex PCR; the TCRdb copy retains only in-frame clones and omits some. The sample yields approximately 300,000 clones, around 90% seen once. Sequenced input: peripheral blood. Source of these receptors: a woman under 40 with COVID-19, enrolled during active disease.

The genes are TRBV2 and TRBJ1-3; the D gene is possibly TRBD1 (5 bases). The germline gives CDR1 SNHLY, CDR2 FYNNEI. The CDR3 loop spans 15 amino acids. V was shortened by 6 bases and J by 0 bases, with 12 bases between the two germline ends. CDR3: CASSADIISGNTIYF. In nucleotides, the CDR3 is TGTGCCAGCAGCGCGGACATCATCTCTGGAAACACCATATATTTT.

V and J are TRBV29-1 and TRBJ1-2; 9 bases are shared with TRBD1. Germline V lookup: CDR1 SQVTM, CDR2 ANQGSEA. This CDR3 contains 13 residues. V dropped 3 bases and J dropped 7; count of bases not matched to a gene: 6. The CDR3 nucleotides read TGCAGCGTTGATCAGGACAGGGGATTTGGCTACACCTTC. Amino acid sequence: CSVDQDRGFGYTF.

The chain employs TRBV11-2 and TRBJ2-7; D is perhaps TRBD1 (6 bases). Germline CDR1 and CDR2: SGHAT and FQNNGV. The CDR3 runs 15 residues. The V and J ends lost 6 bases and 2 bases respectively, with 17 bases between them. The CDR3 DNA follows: TGTGCCAGCAGTTCGAAGTGGGACATGACCTACGAGCAGTACTTC. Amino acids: CASSSKWDMTYEQYF.

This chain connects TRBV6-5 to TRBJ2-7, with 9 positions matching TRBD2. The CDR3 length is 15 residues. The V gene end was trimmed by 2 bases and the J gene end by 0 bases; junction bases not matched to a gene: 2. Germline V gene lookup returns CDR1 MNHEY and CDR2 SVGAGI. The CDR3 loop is CASSYGLANSYEQYF. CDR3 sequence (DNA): TGTGCCAGCAGTTACGGACTAGCGAACTCCTACGAGCAGTACTTC.

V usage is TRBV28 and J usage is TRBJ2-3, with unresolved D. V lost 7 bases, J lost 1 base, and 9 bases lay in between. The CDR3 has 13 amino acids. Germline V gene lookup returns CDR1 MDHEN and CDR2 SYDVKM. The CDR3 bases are TGTGCCAGCACCCGAGGAGGCACAGATACGCAGTATTTT. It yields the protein CASTRGGTDTQYF.

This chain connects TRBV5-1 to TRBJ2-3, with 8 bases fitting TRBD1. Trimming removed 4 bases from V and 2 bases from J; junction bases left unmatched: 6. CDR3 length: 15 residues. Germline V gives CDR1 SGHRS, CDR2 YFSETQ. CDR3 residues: CASSQGQVNTDTQYF. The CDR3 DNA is TGCGCCAGCAGCCAGGGACAGGTCAACACAGATACGCAGTATTTT.

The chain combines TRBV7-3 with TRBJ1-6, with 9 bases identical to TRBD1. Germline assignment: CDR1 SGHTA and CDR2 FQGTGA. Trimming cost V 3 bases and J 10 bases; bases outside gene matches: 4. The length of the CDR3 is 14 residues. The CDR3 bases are TGTGCCAGCAGCTTGGGGACAGGGCCCTCACCCCTCCACTTT. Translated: CASSLGTGPSPLHF.

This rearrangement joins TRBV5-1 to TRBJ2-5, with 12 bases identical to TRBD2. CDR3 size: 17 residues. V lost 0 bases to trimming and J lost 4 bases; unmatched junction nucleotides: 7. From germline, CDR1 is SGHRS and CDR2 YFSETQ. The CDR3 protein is CASSLAQLAGGPETQYF. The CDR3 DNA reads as TGCGCCAGCAGCTTGGCACAACTAGCGGGAGGACCAGAGACCCAGTACTTC.

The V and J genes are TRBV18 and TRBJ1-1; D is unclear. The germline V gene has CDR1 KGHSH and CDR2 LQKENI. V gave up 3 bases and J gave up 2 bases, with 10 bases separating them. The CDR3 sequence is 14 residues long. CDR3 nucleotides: TGTGCCAGCTCACCTGGGCCCTACAACACTGAAGCTTTCTTT. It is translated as CASSPGPYNTEAFF.

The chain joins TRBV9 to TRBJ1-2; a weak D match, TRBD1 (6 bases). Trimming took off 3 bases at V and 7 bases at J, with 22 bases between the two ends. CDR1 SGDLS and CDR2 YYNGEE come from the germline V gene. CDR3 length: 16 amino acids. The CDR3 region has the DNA TGTGCCAGCAGCGCTCCCCCCGGGCAGGGGATTCGTGGCTACACCTTC. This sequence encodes CASSAPPGQGIRGYTF.

Written as DNA, the CDR3 is TGTGCCAGCAGCCACGGGACTAATCCTTACGAGCAGTACTTC. It is translated as CASSHGTNPYEQYF. V gene TRBV28 combines with J gene TRBJ2-7; 7 bases agree with TRBD2. After removal of 6 bases from V and 4 bases from J, the junction contained 9 bases not matched to a gene. Per germline, CDR1 MDHEN and CDR2 SYDVKM. The CDR3 sequence is 14 residues long. The variable domain in full, with the rest retrieved from reference TRBV28 and TRBJ2-7, is DVKVTQSSRYLVKRTGEKVFLECVQDMDHENMFWYRQDPGLGLRLIYFSYDVKMKEKGDIPEGYSVSREKKERFSLILESASTNQTSMYLCASSHGTNPYEQYFGPGTRLTVT.

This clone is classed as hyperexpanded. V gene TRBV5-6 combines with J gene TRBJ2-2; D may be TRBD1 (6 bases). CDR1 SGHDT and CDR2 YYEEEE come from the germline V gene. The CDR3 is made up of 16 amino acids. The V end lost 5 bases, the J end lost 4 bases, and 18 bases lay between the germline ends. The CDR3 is CASSWLSGAVTGELFF. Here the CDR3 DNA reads TGTGCCAGCAGTTGGCTGTCAGGGGCGGTCACCGGGGAGCTGTTTTTT.

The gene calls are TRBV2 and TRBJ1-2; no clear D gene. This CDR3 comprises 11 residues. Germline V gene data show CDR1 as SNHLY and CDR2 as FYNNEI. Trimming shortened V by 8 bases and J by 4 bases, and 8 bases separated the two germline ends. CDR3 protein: CASEAGYGYTF. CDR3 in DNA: TGTGCCAGCGAAGCGGGCTATGGCTACACCTTC.